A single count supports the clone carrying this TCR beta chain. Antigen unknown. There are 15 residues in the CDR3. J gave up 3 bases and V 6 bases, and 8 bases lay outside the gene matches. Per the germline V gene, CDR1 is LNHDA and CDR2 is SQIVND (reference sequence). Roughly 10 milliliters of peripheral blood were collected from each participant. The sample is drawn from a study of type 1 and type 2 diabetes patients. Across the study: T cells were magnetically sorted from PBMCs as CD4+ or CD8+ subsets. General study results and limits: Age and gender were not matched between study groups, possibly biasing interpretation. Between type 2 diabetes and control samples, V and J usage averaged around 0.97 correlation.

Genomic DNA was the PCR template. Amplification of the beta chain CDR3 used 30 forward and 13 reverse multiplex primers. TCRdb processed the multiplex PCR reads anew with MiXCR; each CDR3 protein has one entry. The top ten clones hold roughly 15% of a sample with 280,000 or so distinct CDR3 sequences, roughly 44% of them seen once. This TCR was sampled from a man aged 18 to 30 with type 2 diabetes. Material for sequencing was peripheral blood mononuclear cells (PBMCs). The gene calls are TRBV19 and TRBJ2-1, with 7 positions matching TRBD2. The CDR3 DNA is TGTGCCAGTAGCGATCTAGCGGAAATCTACAATGAGCAGTTCTTC. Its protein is CASSDLAEIYNEQFF.